This is a list of T cell receptor beta chains from one sample in a study of T-cell reconstitution after alpha-beta-depleted transplantation in children. TCRdb re-called the PCR reads with MiXCR, one entry per CDR3 protein. Here the sample spans 800,000 to 1,000,000 distinct CDR3 sequences, about 29% being singletons. This material consisted of PBMCs, mostly from graft donor cells, taken 360 days after TCRalphabeta/CD19-depleted stem cell transplant. The receptors derive from a boy under two years old who had a stem cell transplant for SCID, so the T cells may come from the graft donor. Both conserved end residues are part of each CDR3. Fields, in order: CDR3 length, V gene, J gene, clone size, CDR3 protein. Rows may omit the clone size; those that give it use once, few, many or a size class.

length: 12
V: TRBV29-1
J: TRBJ2-7
size: once
CDR3: CSVWTEAYEQYF

length: 15
V: TRBV11-1
J: TRBJ1-4
size: NA
CDR3: CASSLLGLDPEKLFF

length: 15
V: TRBV28
J: TRBJ2-1
size: few
CDR3: CASRARQGSYNEQFF

length: 15
V: TRBV20-1
J: TRBJ1-1
size: NA
CDR3: CSARDWDRGGTEAFF

length: 16
V: TRBV5-1
J: TRBJ2-6
size: NA
CDR3: CASSLDRESGANVLTF

length: 16
V: TRBV5-1
J: TRBJ2-2
size: NA
CDR3: CASSVTRDTNTGELFF

length: 15
V: TRBV11-1
J: TRBJ2-3
size: NA
CDR3: CASSLVLARLDTQYF

length: 13
V: TRBV9
J: TRBJ2-3
size: NA
CDR3: CASSPVHTDTQYF

length: 17
V: TRBV6-5
J: TRBJ2-1
size: NA
CDR3: CASSPQFPRGPRDEQFF

length: 16
V: TRBV18
J: TRBJ2-5
size: few
CDR3: CASSPPTGTSGETQYF

length: 13
V: TRBV12-3/TRBV12-4
J: TRBJ1-6
size: few
CDR3: CASSLVGDSPLHF

length: 12
V: TRBV14
J: TRBJ2-1
size: NA
CDR3: CASSQAGSGQFF

length: 15
V: TRBV4-3
J: TRBJ2-1
size: NA
CDR3: CASSHATGGTHEQFF

length: 16
V: TRBV14
J: TRBJ2-5
size: few
CDR3: CASSQELAGRQETQYF

length: 18
V: TRBV2
J: TRBJ2-6
size: NA
CDR3: CASSEPTGGRAGANVLTF

length: 13
V: TRBV20-1
J: TRBJ2-7
size: NA
CDR3: CSAKLGSSYEQYF

length: 15
V: TRBV7-2
J: TRBJ2-1
size: many
CDR3: CASSLIPGAYNEQFF

length: 17
V: TRBV4-2
J: TRBJ2-1
size: NA
CDR3: CASSQVFGGGAYNEQFF

length: 15
V: TRBV4-1
J: TRBJ2-7
size: few
CDR3: CASSQGAVNPGEQYF

length: 16
V: TRBV7-2
J: TRBJ2-3
size: NA
CDR3: CASSIQGLGGTDTQYF

length: 18
V: TRBV12-3/TRBV12-4
J: TRBJ2-3
size: NA
CDR3: CASSFMLGQGAATDTQYF

length: 13
V: TRBV18
J: TRBJ1-5
size: NA
CDR3: CASSPTTVRPQHF

length: 16
V: TRBV24-1
J: TRBJ2-3
size: few
CDR3: CATSDPDSTSTDTQYF

length: 16
V: TRBV28
J: TRBJ2-7
size: once
CDR3: CASSLKGSGRPSEQYF

length: 14
V: TRBV24-1
J: TRBJ2-1
size: few
CDR3: CATSGQKPNNEQFF

length: 15
V: TRBV7-6
J: TRBJ2-3
size: NA
CDR3: CASSSQVHSTDTQYF

length: 14
V: TRBV28
J: TRBJ2-1
size: NA
CDR3: CASTSTGTNNEQFF

length: 15
V: TRBV9
J: TRBJ2-3
size: NA
CDR3: CASSVGLDGWGTQYF

length: 13
V: TRBV28
J: TRBJ1-2
size: few
CDR3: CASRRGRAYGYTF

length: 14
V: TRBV6-5
J: TRBJ1-6
size: few
CDR3: CASSYSARRGPLHF

length: 14
V: TRBV18
J: TRBJ1-3
size: NA
CDR3: CASSAGTSGNTIYF

length: 16
V: TRBV15
J: TRBJ2-3
size: NA
CDR3: CATSRDSQRVTDTQYF

length: 14
V: TRBV4-2
J: TRBJ2-7
size: NA
CDR3: CASSQWPGSYEQYF

length: 14
V: TRBV6-1
J: TRBJ2-2
size: few
CDR3: CASSRVRVSGELFF

length: 15
V: TRBV4-1
J: TRBJ1-4
size: NA
CDR3: CASSPDLATNEKLFF

length: 17
V: TRBV6-5
J: TRBJ2-1
size: few
CDR3: CASSFGTSGGAWDEQFF

length: 14
V: TRBV29-1
J: TRBJ2-5
size: NA
CDR3: CSLKKGALQETQYF

length: 15
V: TRBV5-1
J: TRBJ2-1
size: NA
CDR3: CASSLLWGGLNEQFF

length: 12
V: TRBV7-8
J: TRBJ2-7
size: NA
CDR3: CASSRRTYEQYF

length: 15
V: TRBV6-1
J: TRBJ2-1
size: NA
CDR3: CASRHNRAGAGEQFF

length: 15
V: TRBV7-9
J: TRBJ2-3
size: NA
CDR3: CASSYTGTATDTQYF

length: 14
V: TRBV3-1
J: TRBJ1-3
size: many
CDR3: CASSQQVGGNTIYF

length: 12
V: TRBV6-1
J: TRBJ2-5
size: NA
CDR3: CASSEVRDREYF

length: 15
V: TRBV12-3/TRBV12-4
J: TRBJ1-1
size: few
CDR3: CASSLGQHVGTEAFF

length: 16
V: TRBV6-5
J: TRBJ2-6
size: NA
CDR3: CASTPTGASGANVLTF

length: 12
V: TRBV12-3/TRBV12-4
J: TRBJ2-7
size: many
CDR3: CASSSGHYEQYF

length: 15
V: TRBV12-3/TRBV12-4
J: TRBJ2-6
size: NA
CDR3: CASAPATSGANVLTF

length: 15
V: TRBV10-3
J: TRBJ1-1
size: NA
CDR3: CAISESWGLNTEAFF

length: 15
V: TRBV4-3
J: TRBJ2-2
size: few
CDR3: CASSQDGGSTGELFF